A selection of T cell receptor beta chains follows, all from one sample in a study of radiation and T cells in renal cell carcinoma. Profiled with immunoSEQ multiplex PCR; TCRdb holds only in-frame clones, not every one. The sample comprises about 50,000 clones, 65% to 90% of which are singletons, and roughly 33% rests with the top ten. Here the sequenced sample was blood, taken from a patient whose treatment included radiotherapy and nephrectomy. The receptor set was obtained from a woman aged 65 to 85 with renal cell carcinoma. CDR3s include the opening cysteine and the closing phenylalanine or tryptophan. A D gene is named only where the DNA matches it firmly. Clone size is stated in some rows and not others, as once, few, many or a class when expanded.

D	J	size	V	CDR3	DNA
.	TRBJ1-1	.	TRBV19	CASIKQGVNTEAFF	TGTGCCAGTATTAAACAGGGAGTTAACACTGAAGCTTTCTTT
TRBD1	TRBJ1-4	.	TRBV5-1	CASSAGTGGTNEKLFF	TGCGCCAGCAGCGCAGGGACAGGGGGAACTAATGAAAAACTGTTTTTT
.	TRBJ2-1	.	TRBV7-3	CASSPPTNLNEQFF	TGTGCCAGCAGCCCCCCGACGAACTTGAATGAGCAGTTCTTC
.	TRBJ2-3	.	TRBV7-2	CASSFGRADTQYF	TGTGCCAGCAGCTTTGGTAGGGCAGATACGCAGTATTTT
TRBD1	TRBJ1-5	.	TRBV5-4	CASSAQGSNQPQHF	TGTGCCAGCAGCGCACAGGGGAGCAATCAGCCCCAGCATTTT
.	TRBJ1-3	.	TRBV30	CAWSVLAAGNTIYF	TGTGCCTGGAGTGTACTGGCAGCTGGAAACACCATATATTTT
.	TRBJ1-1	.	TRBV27	CASSLNSGMNTEAFF	TGTGCCAGCAGTTTAAATTCGGGGATGAACACTGAAGCTTTCTTT
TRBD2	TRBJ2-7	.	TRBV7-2	CASSAGISGGSSYEQYF	TGTGCCAGCAGCGCTGGGATTAGCGGGGGGAGCTCCTACGAGCAGTACTTC
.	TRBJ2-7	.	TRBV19	CASSIAYGRGEQYF	TGTGCCAGTAGTATAGCTTACGGGAGAGGCGAGCAGTACTTC
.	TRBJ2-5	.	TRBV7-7	CASGHQQETQYF	TGTGCCAGCGGTCACCAACAAGAGACCCAGTACTTC
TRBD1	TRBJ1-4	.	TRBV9	CASSTTGDQFEKLFF	TGTGCCAGCAGCACCACAGGGGACCAATTTGAAAAACTGTTTTTT
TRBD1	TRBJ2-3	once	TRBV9	CASSVGTPQGIGTDTQYF	TGTGCCAGCAGCGTAGGGACGCCACAGGGGATAGGCACAGATACGCAGTATTTT
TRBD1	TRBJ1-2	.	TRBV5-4	CASSWDRSYGYTF	TGTGCCAGCAGCTGGGACAGGTCCTATGGCTACACCTTC
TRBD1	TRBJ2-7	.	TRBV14	CASSRGQGTYEQYF	TGTGCCAGCAGCCGGGGACAGGGAACCTACGAGCAGTACTTC
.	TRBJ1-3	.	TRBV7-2	CASSSPGAGNTIYF	TGTGCCAGCAGCTCCCCGGGGGCTGGAAACACCATATATTTT
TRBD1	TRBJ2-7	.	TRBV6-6	CASSPGGHSYEQYF	TGTGCCAGCAGTCCAGGGGGCCACTCCTACGAGCAGTACTTC
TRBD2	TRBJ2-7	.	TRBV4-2	CASSQEKASGRAYEQYF	TGTGCCAGCAGCCAAGAGAAGGCTAGCGGGAGGGCCTACGAGCAGTACTTC
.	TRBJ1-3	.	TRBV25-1	CASSPTDWSSGNTIYF	TGTGCCAGCAGCCCCACGGACTGGTCGTCTGGAAACACCATATATTTT
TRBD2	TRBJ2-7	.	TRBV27	CASSFSGGGEQYF	TGTGCCAGCAGTTTCTCTGGGGGGGGCGAGCAGTACTTC
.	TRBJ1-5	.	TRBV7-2	CASSLMGQPQHF	TGTGCCAGCAGCTTGATGGGGCAGCCCCAGCATTTT
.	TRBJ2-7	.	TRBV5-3	CARSGSGSYEQYF	TGTGCCAGAAGCGGGTCGGGTTCCTACGAGCAGTACTTC
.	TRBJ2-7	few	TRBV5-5	CASSFRQPGEQYF	TGTGCCAGCAGCTTCAGACAGCCGGGGGAGCAGTACTTC
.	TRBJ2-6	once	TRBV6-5	CASSTLTSGANVLTF	TGTGCCAGCAGTACCCTCACGTCTGGGGCCAACGTCCTGACTTTC
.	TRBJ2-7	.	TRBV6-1	CASSEGHTSSYEQYF	TGTGCCAGCAGTGAAGGGCACACTAGCTCCTACGAGCAGTACTTC
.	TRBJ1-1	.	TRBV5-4	CATKLGGAIVNTEAFF	TGTGCCACTAAATTAGGGGGGGCCATTGTGAACACTGAAGCTTTCTTT
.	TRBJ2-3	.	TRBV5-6	CASSLGGAAQGDTQYF	TGTGCCAGCAGCTTGGGCGGAGCGGCCCAGGGAGATACGCAGTATTTT
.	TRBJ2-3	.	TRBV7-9	CASGSGAVDTQYF	TGTGCCAGCGGTTCGGGAGCTGTTGATACGCAGTATTTT
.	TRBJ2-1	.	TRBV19	CASRAYNEQFF	TGTGCCAGTAGGGCATACAATGAGCAGTTCTTC
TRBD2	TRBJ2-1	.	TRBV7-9	CASSSTTSGAPSSYNEQFF	TGTGCCAGCAGCTCAACGACTAGCGGGGCTCCAAGCTCCTACAATGAGCAGTTCTTC
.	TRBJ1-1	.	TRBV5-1	CASSLAVTGYNTEAFF	TGCGCCAGCAGCTTGGCAGTCACGGGGTACAACACTGAAGCTTTCTTT
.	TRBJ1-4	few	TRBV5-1	CASSLEATGEKLFF	TGCGCCAGCAGCTTGGAGGCCACAGGCGAAAAACTGTTTTTT
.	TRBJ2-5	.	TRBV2	CASRAGRQETQYF	TGTGCCAGCAGGGCAGGGAGACAAGAGACCCAGTACTTC
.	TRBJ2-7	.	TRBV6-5	CASSWDYEQYF	TGTGCCAGCAGTTGGGACTACGAGCAGTACTTC
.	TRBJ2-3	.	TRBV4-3	CASSHDVTGDTQYF	TGCGCCAGCAGCCACGATGTAACGGGCGATACGCAGTATTTT
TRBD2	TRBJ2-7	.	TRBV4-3	CASSQGSGRRHEQYF	TGCGCCAGCAGCCAAGGGTCCGGGAGGAGGCACGAGCAGTACTTC
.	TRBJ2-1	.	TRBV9	CASSVGVGGSEQFF	TGTGCCAGCAGCGTAGGGGTTGGGGGGAGTGAGCAGTTCTTC
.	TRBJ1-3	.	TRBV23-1	CASSRGVADPGNTIYF	TGCGCCAGCAGTCGAGGAGTCGCCGACCCCGGAAACACCATATATTTT
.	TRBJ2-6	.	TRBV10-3	CAGAPAGANVLTF	TGTGCCGGCGCCCCGGCTGGGGCCAACGTCCTGACTTTC
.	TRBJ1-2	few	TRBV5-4	CASSLVDNYGYTF	TGTGCCAGCAGCTTAGTTGATAACTATGGCTACACCTTC
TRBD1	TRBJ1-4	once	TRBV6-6	CASRKTGVAGALFF	TGTGCCAGCAGAAAGACAGGGGTGGCGGGTGCACTGTTTTTT
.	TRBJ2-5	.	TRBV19	CATADTGTQYF	TGTGCCACCGCGGATACCGGGACCCAGTACTTC
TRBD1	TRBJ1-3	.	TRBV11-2	CASNALTGGSGNTIYF	TGTGCCAGCAACGCTCTGACAGGGGGCTCTGGAAACACCATATATTTT
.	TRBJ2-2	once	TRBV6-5	CASSYTGTGELFF	TGTGCCAGCAGTTACACGGGGACCGGGGAGCTGTTTTTT
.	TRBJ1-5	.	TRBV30	CAWSGGGGPQHF	TGTGCCTGGAGTGGCGGGGGGGGGCCCCAGCATTTT
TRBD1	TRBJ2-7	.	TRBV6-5	CASSYSTTGGPSEQYF	TGTGCCAGCAGTTACTCGACGACAGGGGGCCCCTCCGAGCAGTACTTC
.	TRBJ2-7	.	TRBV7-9	CASSRRGEQYF	TGTGCCAGCAGCCGACGGGGAGAGCAGTACTTC
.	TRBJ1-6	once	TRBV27	CASSLVRDNSPLHF	TGTGCCAGCAGTTTGGTCCGGGATAATTCACCCCTCCACTTT
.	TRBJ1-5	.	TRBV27	CASSPGDLNQPQHF	TGTGCCAGCAGTCCCGGGGACCTCAATCAGCCCCAGCATTTT
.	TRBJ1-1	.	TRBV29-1	CSVELQENTEAFF	TGCAGCGTTGAACTACAGGAGAACACTGAAGCTTTCTTT
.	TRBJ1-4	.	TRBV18	CASSPPQGLGEKLFF	TGTGCCAGCTCACCACCCCAAGGACTTGGCGAAAAACTGTTTTTT
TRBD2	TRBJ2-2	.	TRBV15	CATSRSGGNTGELFF	TGTGCCACCAGCAGATCGGGAGGGAACACCGGGGAGCTGTTTTTT
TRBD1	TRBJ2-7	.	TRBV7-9	CASSLGQGTSYEQYF	TGTGCCAGCAGCCTCGGACAGGGGACGTCCTACGAGCAGTACTTC
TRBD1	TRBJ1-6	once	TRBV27	CASRPFPGQGLFSPLHF	TGTGCCAGCAGACCATTTCCGGGACAGGGGTTGTTTTCACCCCTCCACTTT
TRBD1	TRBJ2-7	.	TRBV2	CASSRDRGSGEQYF	TGTGCCAGCAGTCGGGACAGGGGCAGCGGCGAGCAGTACTTC